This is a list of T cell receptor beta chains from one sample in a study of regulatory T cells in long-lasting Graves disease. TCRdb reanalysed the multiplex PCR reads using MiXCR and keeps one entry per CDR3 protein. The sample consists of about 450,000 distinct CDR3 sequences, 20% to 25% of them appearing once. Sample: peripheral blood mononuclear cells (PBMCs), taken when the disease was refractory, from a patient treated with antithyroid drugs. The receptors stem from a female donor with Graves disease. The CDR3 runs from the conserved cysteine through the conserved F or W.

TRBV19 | CASAMDSLETQYF
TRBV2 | CASSFRTSGSADTQYF
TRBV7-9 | CASIPSRDRSTDTQYF
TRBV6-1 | CASSGTQGWDGNQPQHF
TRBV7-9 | CASSLVGVNTGELFF
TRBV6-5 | CASSYGSDGYTF
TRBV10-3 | CATRTVNTIYF
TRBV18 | CASSPSEGRNYEQYF
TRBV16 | CASSQNTIDRAYGQYF
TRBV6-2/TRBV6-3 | CASSYGGTLSYNEQFF
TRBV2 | CASTLNAGGYEQYF
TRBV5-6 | CASREYGRGANYGYTF
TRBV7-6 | CASSLIPATATNGKLFF
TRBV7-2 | CASSLVGTSNTGELFF
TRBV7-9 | CASSLEGQYGSEAFF
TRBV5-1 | CASSFGDRGNNGEAFF
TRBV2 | CASSEGAGATYEQYF
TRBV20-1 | CSAASGSRTETQYF
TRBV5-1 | CASMPGAATDTQYF
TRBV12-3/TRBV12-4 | CASSKTGTDQPQHF
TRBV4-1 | CASSSVELNTEAFF
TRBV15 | CATSRDSVLAALQETQYF
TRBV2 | CASSELGGAKNIQYF
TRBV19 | CASSPGQGLTYEQYF
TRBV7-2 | CASSSQQGVGNQPQHF
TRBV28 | CASRAEQGTIPIFF
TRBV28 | CASSFIRGGDRGNIQYF
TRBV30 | CAWSAGQGNQPQHF
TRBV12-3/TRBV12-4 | CASASQMNTEAFF
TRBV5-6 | CASSNIGAGTGELFF
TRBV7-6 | CASSYVPGPPTEQYF
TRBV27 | CASSLELAGGNEQFF
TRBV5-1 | CASSPDRGLLELFF
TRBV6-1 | CASSNGGGTYEQYF
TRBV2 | CARGEWTSVRETQYF
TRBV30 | CACGGPNQPQHF
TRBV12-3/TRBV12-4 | CASSFTGSGYTF
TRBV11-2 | CASSEGPWNTEAFF
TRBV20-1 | CSAHSGANVLTF